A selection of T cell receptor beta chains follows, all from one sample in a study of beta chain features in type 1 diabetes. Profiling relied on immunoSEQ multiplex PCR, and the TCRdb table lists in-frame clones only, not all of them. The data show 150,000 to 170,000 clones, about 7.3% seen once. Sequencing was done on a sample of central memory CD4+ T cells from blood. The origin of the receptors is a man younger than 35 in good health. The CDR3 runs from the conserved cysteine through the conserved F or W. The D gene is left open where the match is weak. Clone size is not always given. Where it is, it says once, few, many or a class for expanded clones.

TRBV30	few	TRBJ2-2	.	CAWRRYSTGELFF	TGTGCCTGGAGGCGCTACTCCACCGGGGAGCTGTTTTTT
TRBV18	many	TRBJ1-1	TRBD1	CASSHIRDRVPTEAFF	TGTGCCAGCTCACATATCCGGGACAGGGTTCCGACTGAAGCTTTCTTT
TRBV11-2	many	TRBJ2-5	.	CASSLLLRTQYF	TGTGCCAGCAGCCTACTCCTGAGGACCCAGTACTTC
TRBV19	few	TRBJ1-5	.	CASSGTENQPQHF	TGTGCCAGTAGTGGAACAGAGAATCAGCCCCAGCATTTT
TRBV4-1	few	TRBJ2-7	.	CASSQSMGTRTYEQYF	TGCGCCAGCAGCCAATCAATGGGGACAAGAACCTACGAGCAGTACTTC
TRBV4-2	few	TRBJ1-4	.	CASSQDRSKIRLFF	TGTGCCAGCAGCCAAGACCGATCGAAAATTAGACTGTTTTTT
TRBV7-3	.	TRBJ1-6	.	CASSLRANSPLHF	TGTGCCAGCAGCTTAAGGGCAAATTCACCCCTCCACTTT
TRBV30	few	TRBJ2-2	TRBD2	CAWRTSGEGGVFF	TGTGCCTGGAGGACTAGCGGAGAGGGTGGGGTGTTTTTT
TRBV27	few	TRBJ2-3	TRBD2	CASIGAGVTDTQYF	TGTGCCAGCATTGGGGCGGGAGTGACAGATACGCAGTATTTT
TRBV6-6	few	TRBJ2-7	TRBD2	CASGGGTYEQYF	TGTGCCAGTGGGGGAGGGACCTACGAGCAGTACTTC
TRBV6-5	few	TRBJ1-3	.	CASSASGDTGNTIYF	TGTGCCAGCAGTGCCTCAGGGGACACTGGAAACACCATATATTTT
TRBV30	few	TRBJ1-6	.	CAWSAKPTGYNSPLHF	TGTGCCTGGAGTGCTAAACCGACGGGATATAATTCACCCCTCCACTTT
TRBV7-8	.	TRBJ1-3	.	CASSPRPGHGNTIYF	TGTGCCAGCAGCCCTCGCCCAGGGCATGGAAACACCATATATTTT
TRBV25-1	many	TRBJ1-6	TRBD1	CASMRTGVGSPLHF	TGTGCCAGCATGAGGACAGGGGTCGGTTCACCCCTCCACTTT
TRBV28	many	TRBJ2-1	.	CASSLIYEQFF	TGTGCCAGCAGTTTAATCTACGAGCAGTTCTTC
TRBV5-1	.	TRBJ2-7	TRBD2	CASSLDGGKSSDEQYF	TGCGCCAGCAGCTTGGACGGGGGGAAAAGCTCCGACGAGCAGTACTTC
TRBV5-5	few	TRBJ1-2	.	CASSYRRDYGYTF	TGTGCCAGCAGCTACCGGCGGGACTATGGCTACACCTTC
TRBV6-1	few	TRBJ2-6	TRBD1	CASSPGGSGANVLTF	TGTGCCAGCAGTCCAGGGGGCTCTGGGGCCAACGTCCTGACTTTC
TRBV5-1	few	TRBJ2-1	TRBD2	CASRYGTSDGEQFF	TGCGCCAGCAGGTACGGGACTAGCGACGGGGAGCAGTTCTTC
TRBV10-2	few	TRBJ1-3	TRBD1	CASQSRGPGNTIYF	TGCGCCAGCCAAAGCAGGGGGCCGGGAAACACCATATATTTT
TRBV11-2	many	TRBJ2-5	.	CASSPTVGQTQYF	TGTGCCAGCAGCCCGACAGTCGGGCAGACCCAGTACTTC
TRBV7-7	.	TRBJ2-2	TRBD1	CASSLDRGYNGELFF	TGTGCCAGCAGCTTAGACAGGGGATATAACGGGGAGCTGTTTTTT
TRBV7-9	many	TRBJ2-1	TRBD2	CASSAGLASYNEQFF	TGTGCCAGCAGCGCCGGACTAGCGTCCTACAATGAGCAGTTCTTC
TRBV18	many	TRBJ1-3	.	CASSASQVLSGNTIYF	TGTGCCAGCTCAGCTTCACAGGTCCTCTCTGGAAACACCATATATTTT
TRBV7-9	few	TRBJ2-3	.	CASSNNRVETDTQYF	TGTGCCAGCAGCAATAACAGGGTAGAAACAGATACGCAGTATTTT
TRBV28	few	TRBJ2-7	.	CASSLLGQLNYEQYF	TGTGCCAGCAGTTTACTGGGCCAGCTAAACTACGAGCAGTACTTC
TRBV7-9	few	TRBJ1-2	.	CASSSQPGTSYGYTF	TGTGCCAGCAGCTCACAACCCGGGACAAGCTATGGCTACACCTTC
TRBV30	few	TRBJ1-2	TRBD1	CALGTGGFHGYTF	TGTGCCTTGGGAACAGGGGGCTTTCATGGCTACACCTTC
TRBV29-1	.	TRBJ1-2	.	CSVVVSGYTF	TGCAGCGTTGTGGTATCAGGTTACACCTTC
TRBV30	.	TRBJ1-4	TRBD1	CAWRMTGGRLFF	TGTGCCTGGAGAATGACAGGGGGCAGACTGTTTTTT
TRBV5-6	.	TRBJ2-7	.	CASSRSGAYEQYF	TGTGCCAGCAGCCGGTCGGGGGCCTACGAGCAGTACTTC
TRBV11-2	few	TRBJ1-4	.	CASSSPMSEKLFF	TGTGCCAGCAGCTCCCCGATGAGTGAAAAACTGTTTTTT
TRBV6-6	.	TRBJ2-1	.	CARWVGSEQFF	TGTGCCAGGTGGGTGGGGAGTGAGCAGTTCTTC
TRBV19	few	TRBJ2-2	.	CASSIDLGELFF	TGTGCCAGTAGTATAGATCTGGGGGAGCTGTTTTTT
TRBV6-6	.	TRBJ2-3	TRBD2	CASTRSGGPGDTQYF	TGTGCCAGCACCCGGTCGGGGGGGCCAGGAGATACGCAGTATTTT
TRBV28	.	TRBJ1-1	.	CASSAPGLSNLNGEAFF	TGTGCCAGCAGTGCACCGGGACTTTCAAACCTTAACGGGGAAGCTTTCTTT
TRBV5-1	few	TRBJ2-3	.	CASSLPLPGSTDTQYF	TGCGCCAGCAGCTTGCCTCTTCCCGGGAGCACAGATACGCAGTATTTT
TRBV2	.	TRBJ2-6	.	CAMARDAANVLTF	TGTGCCATGGCGCGGGACGCCGCCAACGTCCTGACTTTC
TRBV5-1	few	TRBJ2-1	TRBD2	CASSSGTSGYNEQFF	TGCGCCAGCAGTTCCGGGACTAGCGGGTACAATGAGCAGTTCTTC
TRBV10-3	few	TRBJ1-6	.	CAIRGPRDSPLHF	TGTGCCATCAGGGGGCCCCGGGATTCACCCCTCCACTTT
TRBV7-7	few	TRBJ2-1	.	CASSPGTYNEQFF	TGTGCCAGCAGCCCCGGGACCTACAATGAGCAGTTCTTC
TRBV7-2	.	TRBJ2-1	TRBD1	CASSLEWGTGGYNEQFF	TGTGCCAGCAGCTTGGAGTGGGGGACAGGGGGATACAATGAGCAGTTCTTC